The text below deals with one TCR beta chain. The antigen remains undetermined. This sample was taken from a study of CXCR3-negative and CXCR3-positive naive CD8 T cells. The study's findings and limits: A higher hydrophobicity marked the TRB CDR3s of CXCR3-positive naive cells versus CXCR3-negative naive cells.

Germline assignment: CDR1 SGHRS and CDR2 YFSETQ. The CDR3 runs 14 residues. UMI-labeled 5' RACE TRB cDNA libraries were prepared from the cells. Following a re-call of the 5' RACE reads, TCRdb has one entry per CDR3 protein and lacks DNA. This table holds some 140,000 distinct CDR3 sequences. The J gene is TRBJ1-1, the V gene TRBV5-1; lacking DNA, the TRBD1 call made by TCRdb goes unchecked. This clonotype was sampled from a human donor in good health. Some clones in this sample may be carry-over from other donors' samples. Material: naive CXCR3+ CD8+ T cells from blood. Subset specified: CD45RO-CCR7+CD27+CD95- naive CD8+ T cells expressing CXCR3 (TNR3+). CDR3 sequence: CASTTGTSGTEAFF.